This TCR beta chain was sequenced in a study of T-cell reconstitution after alpha-beta-depleted transplantation in children. A library of TCRbeta sequences, prepared with unique molecular identifiers, was generated. TCRdb reprocessed the PCR reads via MiXCR and lists one record per CDR3 protein. Found here are 350,000 to 450,000 distinct CDR3 sequences, about 14% of them singletons; the top ten hold around 4.5%. The CDR3 runs 15 residues. Germline loops: CDR1 SGHTA, CDR2 FQGNSA. Trimming removed 5 bases at V and 1 base at J, with 12 bases between. This specimen was PBMCs, taken from the stem cell graft. The chain employs TRBV7-2 and TRBJ2-1; D remains unclear. The clonotype comes from a human donor who donated a stem cell graft to a child with Fanconi anemia. The CDR3 DNA follows: TGTGCCAGCAGCAAAACAAAGCCATCCTACAATGAGCAGTTCTTC. This codes for CASSKTKPSYNEQFF.